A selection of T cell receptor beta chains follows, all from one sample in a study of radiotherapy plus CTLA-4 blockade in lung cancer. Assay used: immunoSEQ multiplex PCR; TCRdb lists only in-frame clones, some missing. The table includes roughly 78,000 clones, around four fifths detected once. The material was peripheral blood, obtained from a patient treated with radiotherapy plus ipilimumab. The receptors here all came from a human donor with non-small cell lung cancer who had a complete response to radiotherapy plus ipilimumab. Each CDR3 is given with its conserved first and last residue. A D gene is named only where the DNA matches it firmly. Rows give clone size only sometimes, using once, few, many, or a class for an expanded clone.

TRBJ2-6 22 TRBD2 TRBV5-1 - CASRPRGLAGGLIGSGANVLTF TGCGCCAGCAGACCGAGGGGACTAGCGGGGGGTCTTATTGGGTCCGGGGCCAACGTCCTGACTTTC
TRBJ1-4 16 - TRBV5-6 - CASSSRGIATNEKLFF TGTGCCAGCAGCTCCCGGGGAATCGCAACTAATGAAAAACTGTTTTTT
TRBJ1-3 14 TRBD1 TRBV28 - CASSLRDRVRTIYF TGTGCCAGCAGTTTACGGGACAGGGTGAGGACCATATATTTT
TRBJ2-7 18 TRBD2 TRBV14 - CASSQDLGLAGSSYEQYF TGTGCCAGCAGCCAAGATCTTGGGCTAGCGGGGTCCTCCTACGAGCAGTACTTC
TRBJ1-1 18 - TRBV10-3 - CAISVARGATGLNTEAFF TGTGCCATCAGTGTGGCCCGGGGGGCAACAGGACTGAACACTGAAGCTTTCTTT
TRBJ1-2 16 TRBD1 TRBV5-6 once CASSLRKTGSNYGYTF TGTGCCAGCAGCTTGCGGAAGACAGGGAGTAACTATGGCTACACCTTC
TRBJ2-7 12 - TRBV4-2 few CASSQDQYEQYF TGTGCCAGCAGCCAAGACCAGTACGAGCAGTACTTC
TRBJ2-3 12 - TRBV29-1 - CSSEGSTDTQYF TGCAGCTCTGAGGGGAGCACAGATACGCAGTATTTT
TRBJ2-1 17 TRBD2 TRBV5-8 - CASSTGSGGLSYNEQFF TGTGCCAGCAGCACCGGTAGCGGGGGTCTCTCCTACAATGAGCAGTTCTTC
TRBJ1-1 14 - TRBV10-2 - CASSDLTPNTEAFF TGCGCCAGCAGTGATTTGACACCGAACACTGAAGCTTTCTTT
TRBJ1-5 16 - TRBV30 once CAWSPRRQRSNQPQHF TGTGCCTGGAGCCCACGGCGACAGCGTAGCAATCAGCCCCAGCATTTT
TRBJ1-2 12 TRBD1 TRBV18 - CASSPGGYGYTF TGTGCCAGCTCGCCAGGGGGCTATGGCTACACCTTC
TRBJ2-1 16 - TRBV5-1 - CASSSVPRGSYNEQFF TGCGCCAGCAGTTCCGTCCCAAGGGGCTCGTACAATGAGCAGTTCTTC
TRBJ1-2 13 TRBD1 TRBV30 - CAWSRDRPIGYTF TGTGCCTGGAGTCGGGACAGGCCTATAGGCTACACCTTC
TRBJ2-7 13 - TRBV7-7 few CASSLRPRDEQYF TGTGCTAGCAGCTTAAGGCCTCGGGACGAGCAGTACTTC
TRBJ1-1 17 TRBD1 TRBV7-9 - CASSPTARQGADTEAFF TGTGCCAGCAGCCCCACGGCTCGACAGGGGGCGGACACTGAAGCTTTCTTT
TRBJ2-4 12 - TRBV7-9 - CASSGPGNIQYF TGTGCCAGCAGCGGGCCTGGCAACATTCAGTACTTC
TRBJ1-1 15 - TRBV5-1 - CASSLIPLDGTEAFF TGCGCCAGCAGCTTGATCCCTCTTGACGGCACTGAAGCTTTCTTT
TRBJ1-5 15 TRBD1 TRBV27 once CASSSITGGNQPQHF TGTGCCAGCAGTTCTATTACAGGGGGCAATCAGCCCCAGCATTTT
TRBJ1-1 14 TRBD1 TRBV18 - CASSQTGTITEAFF TGTGCCAGCTCGCAGACAGGGACTATCACTGAAGCTTTCTTT
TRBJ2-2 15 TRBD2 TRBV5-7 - CASSVGLGNLGELFF TGTGCCAGCAGCGTCGGACTAGGGAACTTGGGGGAGCTGTTTTTT
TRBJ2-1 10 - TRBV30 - CAWNRHEQFF TGTGCCTGGAACCGACATGAGCAGTTCTTC
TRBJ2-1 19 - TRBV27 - CASKPYSLIREVRYNEQFF TGTGCCAGCAAGCCGTACTCGCTAATCCGTGAGGTACGGTACAATGAGCAGTTCTTC
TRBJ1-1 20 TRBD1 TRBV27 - CASSLWSGTGMTIKNTEAFF TGTGCCAGCAGTTTATGGAGTGGGACAGGGATGACAATTAAGAACACTGAAGCTTTCTTT
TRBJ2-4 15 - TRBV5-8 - CATTEKQSFKNIQYF TGTGCCACCACAGAGAAACAGAGTTTCAAAAACATTCAGTACTTC
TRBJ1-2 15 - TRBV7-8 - CASSPGPRVVYGYTF TGTGCCAGCAGCCCAGGCCCTCGGGTAGTCTATGGCTACACCTTC
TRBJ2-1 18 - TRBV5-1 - CASSLALGTVRANNEQFF TGCGCCAGCAGCTTGGCCTTGGGGACGGTTAGAGCCAACAATGAGCAGTTCTTC
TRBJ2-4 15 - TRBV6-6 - CASSYSTAAKNIQYF TGTGCCAGCAGTTACTCGACTGCAGCCAAAAACATTCAGTACTTC
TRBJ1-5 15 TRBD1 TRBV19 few CASSFGTGGDQPQHF TGTGCCAGTAGTTTCGGGACAGGGGGCGATCAGCCCCAGCATTTT
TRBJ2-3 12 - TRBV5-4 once CASSLVQDTQYF TGTGCCAGCAGCTTGGTTCAAGATACGCAGTATTTT
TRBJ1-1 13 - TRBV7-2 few CASSLMKNTEAFF TGTGCCAGCAGCTTAATGAAGAACACTGAAGCTTTCTTT
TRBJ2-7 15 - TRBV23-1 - CASPTGRQATYERYF TGCGCCAGTCCCACTGGAAGACAGGCGACTTACGAGCGGTACTTC
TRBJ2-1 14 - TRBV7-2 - CASTPTGFSDEQFF TGTGCCAGCACCCCGACCGGATTTAGTGATGAGCAGTTCTTC
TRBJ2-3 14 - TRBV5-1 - CASSPEGSTDTQYF TGCGCCAGCAGCCCCGAGGGGTCCACAGATACGCAGTATTTT
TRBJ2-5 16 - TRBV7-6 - CASSLAPAQAQETQYF TGTGCCAGCAGCTTAGCACCGGCTCAGGCTCAAGAGACCCAGTACTTC
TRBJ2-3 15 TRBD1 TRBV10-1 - CASSDLGQELDTQYF TGCGCCAGCAGTGATTTAGGACAGGAATTAGATACGCAGTATTTT
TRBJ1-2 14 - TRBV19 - CASNPTATNYGYTF TGTGCCAGTAACCCGACAGCTACTAACTATGGCTACACCTTC
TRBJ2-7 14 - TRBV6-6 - CASSYPDSRYEQYF TGTGCCAGCAGTTACCCTGACTCCCGTTACGAGCAGTACTTC
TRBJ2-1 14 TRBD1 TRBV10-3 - CAITEGDRGPGQFF TGTGCCATCACCGAGGGAGACAGGGGGCCGGGGCAGTTCTTC
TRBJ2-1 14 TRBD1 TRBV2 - CASKGGSRYNEQFF TGTGCCAGCAAAGGGGGCAGCCGCTACAATGAGCAGTTCTTC
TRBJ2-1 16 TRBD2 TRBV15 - CATSSIYSGRNNEQFF TGTGCCACCAGCAGCATCTATAGCGGGAGGAACAATGAGCAGTTCTTC
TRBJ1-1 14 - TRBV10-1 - CASSDQDNDAEAFF TGCGCCAGCAGCGACCAGGACAACGATGCTGAAGCTTTCTTT
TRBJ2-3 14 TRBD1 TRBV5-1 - CASSPDRGTDTQYF TGCGCCAGCAGCCCGGACAGGGGCACAGATACGCAGTATTTT
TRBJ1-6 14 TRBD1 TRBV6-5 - CASSWDRANSPLHF TGTGCCAGCAGTTGGGACAGGGCAAATTCACCCCTCCACTTT
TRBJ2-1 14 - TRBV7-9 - CASSFSSSYNEQFF TGTGCCAGCAGCTTTAGCAGTTCCTACAATGAGCAGTTCTTC
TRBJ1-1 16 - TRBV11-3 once CASSLEVLIQNTEAFF TGTGCCAGCAGCTTAGAAGTTCTCATACAGAACACTGAAGCTTTCTTT
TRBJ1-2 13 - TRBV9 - CASSVDGYYGYTF TGTGCCAGCAGCGTGGACGGATACTATGGCTACACCTTC
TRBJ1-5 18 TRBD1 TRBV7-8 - CASQLGTPGGIGNQPQHF TGTGCCAGCCAGCTTGGGACACCAGGGGGGATTGGCAATCAGCCCCAGCATTTT
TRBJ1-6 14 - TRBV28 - CASSFGTENSPLHF TGTGCCAGCAGTTTCGGGACGGAAAATTCACCCCTCCACTTT
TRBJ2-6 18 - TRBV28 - CASSPSGRTSSGANVLTF TGTGCCAGCAGTCCTTCGGGACGGACGAGCTCTGGGGCCAACGTCCTGACTTTC
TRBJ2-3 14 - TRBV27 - CASSLGQRTDTQYF TGTGCCAGCAGTTTAGGTCAACGGACAGATACGCAGTATTTT
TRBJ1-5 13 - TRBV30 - CAWQQGGNQPQHF TGTGCCTGGCAACAGGGCGGCAATCAGCCCCAGCATTTT
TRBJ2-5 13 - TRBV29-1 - CSVPLALTETQYF TGCAGCGTTCCCTTGGCCCTCACAGAGACCCAGTACTTC
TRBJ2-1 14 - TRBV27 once CASSLGAAGKQQFF TGTGCCAGCAGTTTGGGCGCGGCGGGGAAACAGCAGTTCTTC